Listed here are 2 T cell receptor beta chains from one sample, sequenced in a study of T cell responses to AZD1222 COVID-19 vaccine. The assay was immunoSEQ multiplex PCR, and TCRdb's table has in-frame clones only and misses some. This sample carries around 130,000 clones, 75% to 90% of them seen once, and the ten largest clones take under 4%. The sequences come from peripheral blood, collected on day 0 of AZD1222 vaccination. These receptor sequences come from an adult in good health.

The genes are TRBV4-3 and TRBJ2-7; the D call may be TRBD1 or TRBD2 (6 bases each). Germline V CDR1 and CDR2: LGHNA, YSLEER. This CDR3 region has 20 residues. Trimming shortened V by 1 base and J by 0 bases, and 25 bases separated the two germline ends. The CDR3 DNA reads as TGCGCCAGCAGCCAAGCAGCAACCTCGGCGGGACACATACACTCCTACGAGCAGTACTTC. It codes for CASSQAATSAGHIHSYEQYF.

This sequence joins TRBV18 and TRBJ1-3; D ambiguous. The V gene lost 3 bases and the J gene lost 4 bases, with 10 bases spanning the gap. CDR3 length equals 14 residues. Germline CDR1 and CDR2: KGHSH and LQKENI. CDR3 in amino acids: CASSPAVVGNTIYF. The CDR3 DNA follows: TGTGCCAGCTCACCGGCAGTGGTAGGAAACACCATATATTTT.